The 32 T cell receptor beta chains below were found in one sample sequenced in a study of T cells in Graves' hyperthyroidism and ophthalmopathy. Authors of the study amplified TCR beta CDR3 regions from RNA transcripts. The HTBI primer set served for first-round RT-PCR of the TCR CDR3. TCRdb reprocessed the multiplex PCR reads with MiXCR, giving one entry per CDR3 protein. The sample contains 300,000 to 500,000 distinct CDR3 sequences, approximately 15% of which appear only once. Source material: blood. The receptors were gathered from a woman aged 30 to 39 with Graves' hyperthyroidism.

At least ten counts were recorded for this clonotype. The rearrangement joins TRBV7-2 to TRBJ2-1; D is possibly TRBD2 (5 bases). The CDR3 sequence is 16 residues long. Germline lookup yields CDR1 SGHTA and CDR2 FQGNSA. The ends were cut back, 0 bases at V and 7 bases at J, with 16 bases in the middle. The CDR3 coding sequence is TGTGCCAGCAGCTTAGCGGGAGTTTCCAATGGGAATGAGCAGTTCTTC. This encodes CASSLAGVSNGNEQFF.

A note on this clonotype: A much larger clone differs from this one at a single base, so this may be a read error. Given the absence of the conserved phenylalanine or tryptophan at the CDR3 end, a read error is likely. The CDR3: CSVRQGGTEAFS. CDR3 in DNA: TGCAGCGTTCGACAGGGCGGCACTGAAGCTTTCTCT. The chain joins TRBV29-1 to TRBJ1-1, with 7 positions matching TRBD1. This CDR3 has 12 amino acids. The germline V gene encodes CDR1 SQVTM and CDR2 ANQGSEA. V lost 5 bases, J lost 4 bases, and 4 bases stayed unmatched.

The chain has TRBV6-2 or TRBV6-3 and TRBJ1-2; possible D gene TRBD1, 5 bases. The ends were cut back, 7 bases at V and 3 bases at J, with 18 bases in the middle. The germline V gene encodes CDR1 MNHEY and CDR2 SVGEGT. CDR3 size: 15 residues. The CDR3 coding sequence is TGTGCCAGCACTTTACGAGGGGCCTCCCACTATGGCTACACCTTC. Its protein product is CASTLRGASHYGYTF.

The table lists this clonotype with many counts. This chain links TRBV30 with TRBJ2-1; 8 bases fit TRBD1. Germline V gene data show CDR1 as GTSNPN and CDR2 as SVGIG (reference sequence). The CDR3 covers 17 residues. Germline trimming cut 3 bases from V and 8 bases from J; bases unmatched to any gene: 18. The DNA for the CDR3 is TGTGCCTGGAGCAGGGGGCTCGGGAGTACCAGGGTCCATGAGCAGTTCTTC. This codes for CAWSRGLGSTRVHEQFF.

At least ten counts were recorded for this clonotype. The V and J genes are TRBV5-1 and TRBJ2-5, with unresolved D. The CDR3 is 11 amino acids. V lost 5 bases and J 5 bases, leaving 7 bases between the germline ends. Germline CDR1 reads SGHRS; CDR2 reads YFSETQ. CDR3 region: CASRWDETQYF. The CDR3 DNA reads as TGCGCCAGCAGATGGGATGAGACCCAGTACTTC.

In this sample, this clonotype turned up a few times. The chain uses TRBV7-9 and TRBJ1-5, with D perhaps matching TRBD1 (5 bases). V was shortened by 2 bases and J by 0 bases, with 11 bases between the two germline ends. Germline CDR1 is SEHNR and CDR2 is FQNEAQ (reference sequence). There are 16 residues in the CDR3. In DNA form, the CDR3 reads TGTGCCAGCAGCTTATTCGGGGGAGCTAGCAATCAGCCCCAGCATTTT. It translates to CASSLFGGASNQPQHF. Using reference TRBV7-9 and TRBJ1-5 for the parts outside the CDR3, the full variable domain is DTGVSQNPRHKITKRGQNVTFRCDPISEHNRLYWYRQTLGQGPEFLTYFQNEAQLEKSRLLSDRFSAERPKGSFSTLEIQRTEQGDSAMYLCASSLFGGASNQPQHFGDGTRLSIL.

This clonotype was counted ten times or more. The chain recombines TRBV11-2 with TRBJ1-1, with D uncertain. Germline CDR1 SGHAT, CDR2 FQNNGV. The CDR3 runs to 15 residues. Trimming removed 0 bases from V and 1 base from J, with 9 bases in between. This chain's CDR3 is CASSLEAGPNTEAFF. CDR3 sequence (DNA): TGTGCCAGCAGCTTAGAAGCCGGACCGAACACTGAAGCTTTCTTT.

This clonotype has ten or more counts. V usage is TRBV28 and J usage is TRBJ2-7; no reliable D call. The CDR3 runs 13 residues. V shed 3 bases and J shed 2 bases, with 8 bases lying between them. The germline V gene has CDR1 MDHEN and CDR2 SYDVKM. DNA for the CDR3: TGTGCCAGCAGTTTGTCTAAACCCTACGAGCAGTACTTC. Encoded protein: CASSLSKPYEQYF.

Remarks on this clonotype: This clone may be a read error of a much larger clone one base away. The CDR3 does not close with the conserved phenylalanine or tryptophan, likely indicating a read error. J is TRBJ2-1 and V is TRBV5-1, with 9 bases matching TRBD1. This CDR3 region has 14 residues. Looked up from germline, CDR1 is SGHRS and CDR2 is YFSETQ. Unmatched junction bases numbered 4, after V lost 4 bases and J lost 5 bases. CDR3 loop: CASSRTGGHNEQFL. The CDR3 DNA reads TGCGCCAGCAGCAGAACAGGGGGCCACAATGAGCAGTTCCTC.

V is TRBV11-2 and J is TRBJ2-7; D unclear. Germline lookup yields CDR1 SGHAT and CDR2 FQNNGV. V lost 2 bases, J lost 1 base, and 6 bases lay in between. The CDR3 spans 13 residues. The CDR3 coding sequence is TGTGCCAGCAGCTTAATGAAGTCCTACGAGCAGTACTTC. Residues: CASSLMKSYEQYF.

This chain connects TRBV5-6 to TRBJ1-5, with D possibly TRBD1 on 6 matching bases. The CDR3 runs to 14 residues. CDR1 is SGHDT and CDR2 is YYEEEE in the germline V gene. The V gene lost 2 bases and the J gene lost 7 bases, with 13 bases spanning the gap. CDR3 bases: TGTGCCAGCAGCTTTACAGGGTCCGACCAGCCCCAGCATTTT. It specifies CASSFTGSDQPQHF.

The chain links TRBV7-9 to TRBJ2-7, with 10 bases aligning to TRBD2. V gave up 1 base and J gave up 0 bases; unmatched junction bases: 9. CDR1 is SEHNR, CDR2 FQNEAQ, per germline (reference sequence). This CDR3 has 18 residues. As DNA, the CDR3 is TGTGCCAGCAGCTTAGACAGGACCCCTAGCGGGAGCTCCTACGAGCAGTACTTC. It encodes CASSLDRTPSGSSYEQYF.

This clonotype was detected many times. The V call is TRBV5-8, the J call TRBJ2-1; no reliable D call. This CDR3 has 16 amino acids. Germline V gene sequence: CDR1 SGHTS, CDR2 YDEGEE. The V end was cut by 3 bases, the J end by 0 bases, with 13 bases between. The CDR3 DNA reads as TGTGCCAGCAGCTCAGGACCCAGCGTCTCCTACAATGAGCAGTTCTTC. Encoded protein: CASSSGPSVSYNEQFF.

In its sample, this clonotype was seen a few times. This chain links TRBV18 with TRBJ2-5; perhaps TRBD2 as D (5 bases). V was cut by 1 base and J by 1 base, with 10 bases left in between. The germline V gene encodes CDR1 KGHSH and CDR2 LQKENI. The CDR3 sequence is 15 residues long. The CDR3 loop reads CASSPRRLAQETQYF. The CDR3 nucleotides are TGTGCCAGCTCACCACGACGGCTAGCCCAAGAGACCCAGTACTTC.

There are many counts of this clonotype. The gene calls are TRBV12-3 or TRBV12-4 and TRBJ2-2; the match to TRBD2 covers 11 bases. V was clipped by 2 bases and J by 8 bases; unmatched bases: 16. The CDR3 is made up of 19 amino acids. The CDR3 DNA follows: TGTGCCAGCAGTTTACCGGGACATAGTAGCGGGAGGGCCGGGGGGGAGCTGTTTTTT. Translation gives CASSLPGHSSGRAGGELFF.

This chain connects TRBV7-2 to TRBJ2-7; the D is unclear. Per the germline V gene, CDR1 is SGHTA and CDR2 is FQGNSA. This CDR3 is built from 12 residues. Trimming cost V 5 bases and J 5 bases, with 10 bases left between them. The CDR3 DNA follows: TGTGCCAGCAGCCCTACTCTAGACGAGCAGTACTTC. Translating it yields CASSPTLDEQYF.

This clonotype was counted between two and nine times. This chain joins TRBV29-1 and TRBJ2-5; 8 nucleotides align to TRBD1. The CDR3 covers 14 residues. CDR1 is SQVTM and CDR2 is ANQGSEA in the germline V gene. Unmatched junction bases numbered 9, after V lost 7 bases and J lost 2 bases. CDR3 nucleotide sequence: TGCAGCGCACAGGACAGGGCTCGACAAGAGACCCAGTACTTC. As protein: CSAQDRARQETQYF.

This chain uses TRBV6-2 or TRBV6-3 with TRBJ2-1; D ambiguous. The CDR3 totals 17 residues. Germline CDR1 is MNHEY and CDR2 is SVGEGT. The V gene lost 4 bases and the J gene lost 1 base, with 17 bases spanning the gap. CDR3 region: CASSSVTFIFSYNEQFF. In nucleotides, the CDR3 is TGTGCCAGCAGTTCCGTCACCTTTATATTTTCCTACAATGAGCAGTTCTTC.

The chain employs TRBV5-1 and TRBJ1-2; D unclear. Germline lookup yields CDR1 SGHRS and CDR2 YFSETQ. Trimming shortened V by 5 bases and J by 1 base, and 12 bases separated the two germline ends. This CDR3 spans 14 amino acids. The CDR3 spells CASRRDSFNYGYTF. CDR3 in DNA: TGCGCCAGCAGGCGGGATTCCTTTAACTATGGCTACACCTTC.

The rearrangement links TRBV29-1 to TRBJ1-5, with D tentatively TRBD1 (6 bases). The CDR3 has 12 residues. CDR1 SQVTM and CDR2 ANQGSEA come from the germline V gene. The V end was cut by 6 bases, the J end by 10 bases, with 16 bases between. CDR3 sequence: CSVIESGTPQHF. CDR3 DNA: TGCAGCGTCATCGAATCCGGGACACCCCAGCATTTT.

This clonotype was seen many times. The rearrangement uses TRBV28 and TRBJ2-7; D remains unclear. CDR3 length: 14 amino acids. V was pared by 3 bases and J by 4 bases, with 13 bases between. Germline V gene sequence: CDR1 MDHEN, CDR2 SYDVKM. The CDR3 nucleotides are TGTGCCAGCAGTTTGCTAAGACGCCAGTACGAGCAGTACTTC. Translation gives CASSLLRRQYEQYF.

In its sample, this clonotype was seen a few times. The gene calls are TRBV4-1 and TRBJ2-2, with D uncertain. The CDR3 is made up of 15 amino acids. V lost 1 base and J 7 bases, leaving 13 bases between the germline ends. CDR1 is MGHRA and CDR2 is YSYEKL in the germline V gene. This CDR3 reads CASSQVSPAGGELFF. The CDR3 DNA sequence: TGCGCCAGCAGCCAAGTCAGCCCAGCCGGCGGGGAGCTGTTTTTT.

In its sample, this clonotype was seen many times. The CDR3 DNA follows: TGTGCCAGCAGTCGACGGACAGGGGAAGAGACCCAGTACTTC. Its protein product is CASSRRTGEETQYF. This rearrangement joins TRBV6-1 to TRBJ2-5; 9 nucleotides agree with TRBD1. CDR3 size: 14 residues. V was clipped by 5 bases and J by 3 bases; unmatched bases: 4. Germline values: CDR1 MNHNS, CDR2 SASEGT.

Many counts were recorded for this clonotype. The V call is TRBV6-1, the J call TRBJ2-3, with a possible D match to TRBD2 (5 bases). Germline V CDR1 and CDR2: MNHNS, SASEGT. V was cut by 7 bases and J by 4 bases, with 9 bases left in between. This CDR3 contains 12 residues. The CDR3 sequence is CASTLGSDTQYF. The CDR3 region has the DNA TGTGCCAGCACACTAGGGTCAGATACGCAGTATTTT.

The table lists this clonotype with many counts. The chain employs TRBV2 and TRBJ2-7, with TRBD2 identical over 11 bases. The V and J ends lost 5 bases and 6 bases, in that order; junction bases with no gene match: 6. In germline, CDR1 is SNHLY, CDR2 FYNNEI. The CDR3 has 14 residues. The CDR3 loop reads CASSLAGGYGEQYF. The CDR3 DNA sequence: TGTGCCAGCAGTCTAGCGGGAGGATACGGCGAGCAGTACTTC.

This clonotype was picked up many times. The CDR3 is CASRDFGLAGGRGDTQYF. The DNA of the CDR3 is TGTGCCAGCAGGGACTTTGGACTAGCGGGAGGGAGGGGGGATACGCAGTATTTT. This sequence joins TRBV6-1 and TRBJ2-3; 15 nucleotides align to TRBD2. This CDR3 comprises 18 residues. V dropped 6 bases and J dropped 6; count of bases not matched to a gene: 13. Per germline, CDR1 MNHNS and CDR2 SASEGT.

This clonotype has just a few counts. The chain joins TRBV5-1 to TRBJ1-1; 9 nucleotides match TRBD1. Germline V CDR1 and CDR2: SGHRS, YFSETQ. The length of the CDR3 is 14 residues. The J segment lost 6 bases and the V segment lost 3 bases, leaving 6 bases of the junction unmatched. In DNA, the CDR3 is TGCGCCAGCAGCTACAGGGGGCGCGAGGCTGAAGCTTTCTTT. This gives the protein CASSYRGREAEAFF.

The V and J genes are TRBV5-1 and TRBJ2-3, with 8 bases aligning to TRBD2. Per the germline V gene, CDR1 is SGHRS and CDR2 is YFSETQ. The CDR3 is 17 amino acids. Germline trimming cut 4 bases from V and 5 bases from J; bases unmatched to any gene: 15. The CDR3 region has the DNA TGCGCCAGCAGCGTCGACCCTAAAGCGGGAGTGGGAGATACGCAGTATTTT. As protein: CASSVDPKAGVGDTQYF.

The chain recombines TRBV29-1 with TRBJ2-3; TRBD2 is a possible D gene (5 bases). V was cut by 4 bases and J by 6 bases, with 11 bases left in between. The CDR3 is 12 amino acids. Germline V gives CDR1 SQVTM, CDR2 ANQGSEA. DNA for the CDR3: TGCAGCGTTGGAGAGGGAGCCGATACGCAGTATTTT. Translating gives CSVGEGADTQYF.

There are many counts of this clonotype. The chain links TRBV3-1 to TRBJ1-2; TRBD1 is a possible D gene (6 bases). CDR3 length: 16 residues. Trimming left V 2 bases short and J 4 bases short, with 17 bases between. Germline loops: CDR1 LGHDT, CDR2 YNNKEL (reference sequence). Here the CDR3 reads CASSQPDSPGGYGYTF. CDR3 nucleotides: TGTGCCAGCAGCCAACCGGACAGCCCGGGTGGCTATGGCTACACCTTC. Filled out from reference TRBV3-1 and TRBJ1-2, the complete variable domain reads DTAVSQTPKYLVTQMGNDKSIKCEQNLGHDTMYWYKQDSKKFLKIMFSYNNKELIINETVPNRFSPKSPDKAHLNLHINSLELGDSAVYFCASSQPDSPGGYGYTFGSGTRLTVV.

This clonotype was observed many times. CDR3 residues: CASSLPGLAGADTQYF. The CDR3 bases are TGTGCCAGCAGCTTACCGGGACTAGCGGGAGCAGATACGCAGTATTTT. J is TRBJ2-3 and V is TRBV18; 14 bases agree with TRBD2. Per the germline V gene, CDR1 is KGHSH and CDR2 is LQKENI. The CDR3 is made up of 16 amino acids. Germline trimming cut 8 bases from V and 4 bases from J; bases unmatched to any gene: 8.

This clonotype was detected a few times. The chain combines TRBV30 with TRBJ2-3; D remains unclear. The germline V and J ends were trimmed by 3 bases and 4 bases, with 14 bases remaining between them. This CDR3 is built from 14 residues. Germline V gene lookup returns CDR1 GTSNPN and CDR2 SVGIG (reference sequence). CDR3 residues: CAWRTTRDPDTQYF. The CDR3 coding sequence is TGTGCCTGGAGAACCACCCGCGACCCAGATACGCAGTATTTT.